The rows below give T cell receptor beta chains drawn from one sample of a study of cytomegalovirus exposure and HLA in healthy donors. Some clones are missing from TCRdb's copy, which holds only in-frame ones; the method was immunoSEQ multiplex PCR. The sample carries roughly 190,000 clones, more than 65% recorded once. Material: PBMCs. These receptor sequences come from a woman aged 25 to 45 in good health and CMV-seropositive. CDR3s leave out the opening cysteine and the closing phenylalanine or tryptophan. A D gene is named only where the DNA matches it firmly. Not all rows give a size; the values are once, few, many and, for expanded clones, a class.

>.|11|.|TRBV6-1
ASKRTGDYGYT
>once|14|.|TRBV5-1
ASSFDLTGNNEKLF
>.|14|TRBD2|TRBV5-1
ASSPDNSGRADEQY
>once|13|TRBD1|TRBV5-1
ASSLDGTGGEKLF
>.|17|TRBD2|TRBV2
ASSAPGLAGGTSYNEQF
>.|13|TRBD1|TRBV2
ASSRQGIGDTEAF
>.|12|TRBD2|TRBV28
ASSTASGKYEQY
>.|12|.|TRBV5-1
ASSLVQGDYGYT
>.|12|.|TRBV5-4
ASSLAGSYNEQF
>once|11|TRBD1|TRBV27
ASREGQGFRQY
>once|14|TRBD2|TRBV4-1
ASSQLGTSGTDTQY